This T cell receptor beta chain was documented in a study of beta chain features in type 1 diabetes. General study findings and limits: Naive, central memory and Treg TCRB repertoires seemed to resemble each other more closely in patients than they did in healthy donors. Moderately but significantly shorter TCRB CDR3s were found in Type 1 diabetes patients in all four CD4+ subsets.

This clone was seen a handful of times. Its antigen is as yet unknown. Per germline, CDR1 SGHDN and CDR2 FVKESK. The CDR3 length is 16 residues. V was pared by 1 base and J by 5 bases, with 7 bases of the junction left unmatched. The sequenced template was cDNA made from the entire isolated RNA. Around 3.57 million reads was the average for naive, central memory and regulatory T cell samples. Some clones are missing from TCRdb's copy, which holds only in-frame ones; the method was immunoSEQ multiplex PCR. The sample contains hundreds of thousands of clones, roughly 10% of which appear only once. Sequencing was carried out using naive CD4+ T cells from blood. The clonotype comes from a man aged 25 to 40 with type 1 diabetes. This chain joins TRBV14 and TRBJ1-4; 7 bases agree with TRBD1. This CDR3 is CASSQGTGRKNEKLFF. CDR3 DNA: TGTGCCAGCAGCCAAGGGACAGGTCGGAAGAATGAAAAACTGTTTTTT.